This T cell receptor beta chain was sequenced during a study of cytomegalovirus exposure and HLA in healthy donors (dated by TCRdb to between 2016 and 2019). About the full investigation: In an earlier analysis of 587 of the donors, around 290 Gb of sequence data and 117 million unique TCR beta sequences from about 190 million T cells were reported. Genome-wide SNP genotypes for about 65% of the 666 donors were used in a later genetic analysis, which treated that subset as a discovery cohort. Approximately 300 gigabases of sequencing data and approximately 91 million unique TCR sequences made up an early release that covered several hundred HLA-typed donors. To predict cytomegalovirus infection status, the study combined high-throughput TCR immunosequencing, statistical association of individual TCRs with disease status, and machine learning. In addition to the first cohort of about 650 subjects, a separate validation cohort of approximately 110 different subjects was used. Among some 400 genotyped donors of the cohort, an average of roughly 240,000 unique TCR beta nucleotide sequences were sequenced per donor, roughly 20% of them non-productive. A later analysis re-analyzed previously published TCR beta repertoires from 666 donors and added high-resolution HLA genotyping to study TCR occurrence patterns. Class I and class II HLA loci were covered by the typing at four-digit resolution. Among the approximately 400 genotyped donors, about 85% belonged to the genetic ancestry cluster associated with self-reported Caucasian donors. An earlier analysis of several hundred of the donors applied high-throughput TCR beta sequencing to assess whether each TCR beta V gene segment acted as functional or pseudogenic. Donor age, sex, ethnicity and CMV serostatus were collected together with the repertoire data. The study profiled the T cell repertoires of some 610 subjects by immunosequencing and related them to cytomegalovirus serostatus. The aim of the study was to test whether cataloging public T cell receptors could identify signatures of past pathogen exposure. The number of donors typed differed by locus, with 629-630 for A, B, C, DRB1 and DQB1, about 500 for DQA1, 600 to 610 for DPA1, and some 470 for DPB1. Roughly 5 DR-DQ haplotypes were handled as single units for association and clustering, since linkage in the cohort was strong. In the later analysis, no new phenotypic data were used to find candidate immune exposures; instead, reliance was placed on TCR beta sequences and their occurrence across donors. Every discovery cohort repertoire had been produced on one sequencing platform.

This clone turned up a few times. Its specific antigen is unknown. There are no base qualities to consult, and no much larger clone falls within one base. The research as a whole found: The cohort was sequenced for TCR beta chains only, and without alpha or paired-chain data the features that could be detected were limited. When HLA alleles, especially DR and DQ, strongly co-occurred, TCR associations were difficult to assign to individual alleles. The classifier was reported to diagnose cytomegalovirus status with high specificity and sensitivity in both the original and validation cohorts. A total of 150 to 200 TCR beta chains were listed by the study as associated with cytomegalovirus. An association between a missense DCLRE1C variant and V-gene and J-gene trimming of TCR beta chains was found in a later genetic analysis and replicated in an independent cohort. The sequencing pipeline was judged likely to have produced a cluster of highly shared sequence variants as a technical artifact. The only immune exposure information available for the cohort was CMV serostatus. Across donors, most TCR sequences were observed very rarely, whereas some public TCRs were present in many individuals. A later analysis reported that several top co-occurrence clusters appeared linked to parvovirus B19, influenza, CMV and Epstein-Barr virus. Because the 87-base-pair reads could not distinguish some IMGT-functional V segments, including TRBV6-2 and TRBV6-3, those segments were excluded. In an earlier analysis of fewer than 750 of the donors, most TCR beta V segments were observed in productive rearrangements about 87% or about 30% of the time, broadly matching IMGT annotations. Because HLA typing was missing for some donors at each locus, association tests included only the typed subset. A later genetic analysis reported fewer N-insertions in productive TCRs among donors in an Asian-associated ancestry cluster than the roughly 640-donor mean. A further reported finding was that TCR beta sequences accurately predicted the HLA-A and HLA-B alleles for most subjects in the first cohort. In vitro tests confirmed that three of the cytomegalovirus-associated TCR beta chains recognize cytomegalovirus antigens. At a false discovery rate of 0.05, a later analysis linked fewer than 20,000 TCR beta sequences to specific HLA alleles. A later analysis found that HLA-associated TCR beta chains were more clonally expanded and had lower generation probabilities than equally common non-associated chains. According to a later analysis, TCR association rates differed among HLA loci, with DRB1 alleles showing the most associated TCRs and HLA-C alleles showing the fewest. Linkage disequilibrium might explain the correlated functional status among segregating V segments, but an unknown experimental factor could not be ruled out. Because counts were too low, about 18 rarely observed V segments, including chromosome 9 orphons, were left out of the earlier analysis of 587 of the donors. Roughly uniform sequencing depth across donors was assumed in presence/absence analyses, although this assumption may not hold. Most CMV-associated TCR beta chains appeared to be HLA-restricted in a later analysis, and the HLA associations seemed to be driven largely by CMV exposure. The authors suggested that the approach could potentially be generalized to other disease states and immunological phenotypes.

The cohort consisted of 600 to 700 healthy bone marrow donors. All cohort members were sampled while nominally healthy, although unrecorded immune exposures were likely present. The donor tested CMV seropositive, placing the donor among the 290 or so seropositive members of the cohort. Every donor gave a peripheral blood sample, and the peripheral blood mononuclear cells from that sample were used for TCR beta sequencing. The Qiagen DNeasy Blood Extraction Kit was used to extract genomic DNA from the blood cell samples. Libraries were built with the immunoSEQ multiplex PCR assay. For the multiplex PCR, a mixture combining 60 forward primers for TCR Vbeta segments and 13 reverse primers for TCR Jbeta segments was used. Amplification of the CDR3 region of rearranged TCR beta genes was performed with a multiplex PCR assay on genomic DNA. The Illumina HiSeq System was used to sequence the amplified TCR beta libraries as 87-base-pair reads. As for how the authors treated the data: A later analysis tallied 80 million to 95 million unique TCR beta chains across the 550 to 850 repertoires, and roughly 11 million of those chains were shared by two or more donors. Raw reads were error-corrected and collapsed into unique sequences with a nearest-neighbor algorithm that merged closely related sequences to remove PCR and sequencing errors. Alignment of CDR3 sequences to IMGT reference sequences was used to assign V, D and J gene segments. For a sequence to be retained, a match of at least six nucleotides to both a V gene segment and a J gene segment was required. Rearrangements were classified as productive when the CDR3 lacked stop codons and remained in frame with V and J, and all other rearrangements were classified as non-productive. CDR3 was defined by IMGT convention, running from the second conserved V-encoded cysteine to the conserved J-encoded phenylalanine. The earlier analysis of some 600 of the donors excluded sequences that lacked an unambiguous match to a single V gene segment. An earlier analysis of about 600 of the donors called V segments functional above 56.7% productive rearrangements and segregating when the between-donor standard deviation exceeded 5%. A statistical classification framework was developed to diagnose cytomegalovirus status using the catalog of TCR beta chain sequences. V and J gene assignment, in a later analysis, came from comparing TCR nucleotide sequences with IMGT/GENE-DB human TR gene sequences. The TCRdist pipeline was used in a later analysis to assign CDR3 sequences and most-parsimonious VDJ recombination scenarios. In a later analysis, every TCR beta chain was defined by the combination of its CDR3 amino acid sequence and its V-gene family, and reads without a unique V-gene family were dropped. As a way to deal with suspected cross-contamination and a sequencing artifact, a later analysis dropped nearly 600 nucleotide sequences that were highly shared and had low generation probability. In a later analysis, a clonal expansion index was calculated for each public chain from normalized within-repertoire ranks of inferred template counts. A later analysis computed generation probabilities with a VDJ recombination model fitted to out-of-frame rearrangements, and checked the results against IGoR. In a later analysis, TCR-TCR, TCR-HLA and TCR-CMV co-occurrence was scored with hypergeometric tests, and a repertoire-size bias correction was applied to TCR pairs. False discovery rates were estimated in a later analysis by permuting HLA or CMV assignments 20 times. In a later analysis, co-occurring TCRs were grouped with DBSCAN, and TCRdist sequence similarity was added when clustering was performed within HLA-allele-positive subsets. Repertoires with fewer than 30,000 or more than 120,000 public chains, plus five repertoires with anomalous nucleotide sharing, were excluded from co-occurrence clustering. TCRdb holds this immuneACCESS table with in-frame rearrangements only. Some clones are missing; in checked studies, unresolved V genes explain under half, and the rest has no known cause. The V and J calls and clone size were taken over from that table, and D and trimming were inferred from the DNA. The sample yields under 200,000 clones; approximately 11% were counted once. 7.8% of the sample rests with the top ten.

CDR1 and CDR2 (MNHEY, SVGAGI) derive from the germline V gene. The junction shows trimming of 4 bases on V and 4 bases on J, plus 12 bases between the germline ends. From the cysteine through the phenylalanine, the CDR3 covers 14 amino acids. The entry retains the CDR3 DNA only, 42 bases that are in frame from base 1. Sequences were obtained from PBMCs. This chain joins TRBV6-5 to TRBJ2-3, with no reliable assignment of the D segment. The TCR originated in a man in his fifties in good health and CMV-seropositive. The CDR3 region: CASSSPLEADTQYF. At the DNA level, the sequence is TGTGCCAGCAGTTCCCCTCTCGAGGCAGATACGCAGTATTTT.